This T cell receptor (beta chain) stems from a study of T cells after yellow fever vaccination. TCRdb reprocessed the 5' RACE reads with MiXCR, giving one entry per CDR3 protein. This sample has under 300,000 distinct CDR3 sequences, with roughly 6.3% found just once. This TCR derives from a man aged 30-40 years who received the YFV17D yellow fever vaccine. This sample comprised CD4+ T cells sorted from PBMCs, obtained on the day of the yellow fever booster vaccination.

In DNA form, the CDR3 reads TGTGCCAGCAGCTTAGTCCAGGTCCGTGGTGAGCAGTTCTTC. This sequence encodes CASSLVQVRGEQFF. V and J are TRBV5-4 and TRBJ2-1; D is unresolved. V gave up 2 bases and J gave up 9 bases, with 15 bases separating them. Germline CDR1 SGHNT, CDR2 YYREEE (reference sequence). The CDR3 is 14 amino acids.